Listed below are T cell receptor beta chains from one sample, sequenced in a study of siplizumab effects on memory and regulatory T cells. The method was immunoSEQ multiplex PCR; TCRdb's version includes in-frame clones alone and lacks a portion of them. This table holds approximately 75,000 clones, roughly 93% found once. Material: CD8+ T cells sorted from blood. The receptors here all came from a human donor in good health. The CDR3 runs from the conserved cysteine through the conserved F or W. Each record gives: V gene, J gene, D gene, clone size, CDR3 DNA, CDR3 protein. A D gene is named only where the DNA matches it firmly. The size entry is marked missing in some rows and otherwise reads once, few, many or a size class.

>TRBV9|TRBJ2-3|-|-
TGTGCCAGCAGCGAGCCCCTCAGCGGAGACACAGATACGCAGTATTTT
CASSEPLSGDTDTQYF
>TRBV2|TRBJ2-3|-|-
TGTGCCAGCAGTACTAGCTGGGATACGCAGTATTTT
CASSTSWDTQYF
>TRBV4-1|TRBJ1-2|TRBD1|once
TGCGCCACCCGGGACAGCTATGGCTACACCTTC
CATRDSYGYTF
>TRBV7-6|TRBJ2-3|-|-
TGTGCCAGCAGCTTAGTAAGGACAGATACGCAGTATTTT
CASSLVRTDTQYF
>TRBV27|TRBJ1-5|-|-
TGTGCCAGCAGTTTTCAGGGACACAAAGATCAGCCCCAGCATTTT
CASSFQGHKDQPQHF
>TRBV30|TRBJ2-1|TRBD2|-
TGTGCCTGGTCACCTAGCGGGGGGGTTGGCAATGAGCAGTTCTTC
CAWSPSGGVGNEQFF
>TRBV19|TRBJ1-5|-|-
TGTGCCAGTAGTATACAGGGTTTGAGCAATCAGCCCCAGCATTTT
CASSIQGLSNQPQHF
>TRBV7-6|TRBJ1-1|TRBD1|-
TGTGCCAGCAGCGCAGGACAGGGGATGAACACTGAAGCTTTCTTT
CASSAGQGMNTEAFF
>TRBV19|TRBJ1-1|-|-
TGTGCCAGTAGTATCGGGTCTCGGGGGAACACTGAAGCTTTCTTT
CASSIGSRGNTEAFF
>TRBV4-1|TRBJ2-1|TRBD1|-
TGCGCCAGCAGCCCAGTCGACAGGGCTCCTTACAATGAGCAGTTCTTC
CASSPVDRAPYNEQFF
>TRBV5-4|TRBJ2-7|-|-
TGTGCCAGCAGCTTGGGAGTGGGCGAGCAGTACTTC
CASSLGVGEQYF
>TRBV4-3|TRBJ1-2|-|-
TGCGCCAGCAGCCAAGATCAGGGTAGCTATGGCTACACCTTC
CASSQDQGSYGYTF
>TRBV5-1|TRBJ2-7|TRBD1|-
TGCGCCAGCAGCCCCGGGATCGGACAGGCCTACTACGAGCAGTACTTC
CASSPGIGQAYYEQYF
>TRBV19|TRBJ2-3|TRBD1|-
TGTGCCAGTAGTATAGAGACAGGGTTTGATACGCAGTATTTT
CASSIETGFDTQYF
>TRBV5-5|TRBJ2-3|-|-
TGTGCCAGCAGCTTCGGGGATCCGACCTACACAGATACGCAGTATTTT
CASSFGDPTYTDTQYF
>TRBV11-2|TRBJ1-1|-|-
TGTGCCAGCAGCCTAGGGATAGGACTAGACACTGAAGCTTTCTTT
CASSLGIGLDTEAFF
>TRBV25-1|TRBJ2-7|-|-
TGTGCCAGCAGTGCAAAGACAGGCCCCGAGCAGTACTTC
CASSAKTGPEQYF
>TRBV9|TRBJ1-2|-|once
TGTGCCAGCAGCACAGGGACGGACTATGGCTACACCTTC
CASSTGTDYGYTF
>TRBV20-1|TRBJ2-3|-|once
TGCAGTGCCAAGCTGGTGGATACGCAGTATTTT
CSAKLVDTQYF
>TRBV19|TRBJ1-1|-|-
TGTGCCAGTACAAGGGGCTACACTGAAGCTTTCTTT
CASTRGYTEAFF
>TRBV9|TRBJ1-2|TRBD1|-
TGTGCCAGCAGCGTACTGGAGGGGACAGGGATCTATGGCTACACCTTC
CASSVLEGTGIYGYTF
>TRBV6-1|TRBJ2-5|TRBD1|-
TGTGCCAGCAGGATCGTCGGACAGGGAGAGACCCAGTACTTC
CASRIVGQGETQYF
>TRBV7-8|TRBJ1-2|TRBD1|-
TGTGCCAGCAGCTTAGCCGGGACAGGGGGGGGAAGCTATGGCTACACCTTC
CASSLAGTGGGSYGYTF
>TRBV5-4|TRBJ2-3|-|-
TGTGCCAGCAGCCTGGAGGTGGGGTCATCGGATACGCAGTATTTT
CASSLEVGSSDTQYF
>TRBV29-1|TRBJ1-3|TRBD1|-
TGCAGCGTTGCATGGGACAGTTTCGGAGCTGACAACACCATATATTTT
CSVAWDSFGADNTIYF